This entry lists 21 T cell receptor beta chains sequenced from one sample in a study of CD8 T cells in ankylosing spondylitis. Via MiXCR, TCRdb re-called the 5' RACE reads, giving one row per CDR3 protein. Among around 150,000 distinct CDR3 sequences, more than 9.5% were seen once, and the ten largest hold 3.5% to 5%. The sample comprised blood, either unsorted or a sorted T cell fraction (not recorded which). All receptors derive from a female donor with ankylosing spondylitis or in good health (not recorded which).

This clonotype showed up many times. The rearrangement joins TRBV18 to TRBJ2-3, with TRBD1 as a possible D gene (5 bases). The V end lost 4 bases, the J end lost 0 bases, and 11 bases lay between the germline ends. Looked up from germline, CDR1 is KGHSH and CDR2 is LQKENI. This CDR3 spans 15 amino acids. CDR3 sequence (DNA): TGTGCCAGCTCACAGACACAGGCTAGCACAGATACGCAGTATTTT. Protein: CASSQTQASTDTQYF.

The chain recombines TRBV3-1 with TRBJ2-7; D remains ambiguous. From germline, CDR1 is LGHDT and CDR2 YNNKEL (reference sequence). The CDR3 loop spans 16 amino acids. V lost 4 bases, J lost 1 base, and 17 bases lay in between. CDR3 DNA: TGTGCCAGCAGCCCCCTGCCCGGCGGCGCATCCTACGAGCAGTACTTC. This gives the protein CASSPLPGGASYEQYF.

Ten or more counts support this clonotype. The chain joins TRBV20-1 to TRBJ2-1, with D possibly TRBD1 on 5 matching bases. Trimming took 6 bases from V and 7 from J, leaving 13 bases between them. Germline V CDR1 and CDR2: DFQATT, SNEGSKA (reference sequence). CDR3 length equals 12 residues. CDR3 coding DNA: TGCAGTGCCACGGAAGGGGTAAATGAGCAGTTCTTC. It yields the protein CSATEGVNEQFF.

The table lists this clonotype with many counts. DNA for the CDR3: TGCAGTGCTAGGAACCCGGGTGCCGAAAAACTGTTTTTT. Its translation is CSARNPGAEKLFF. The gene calls are TRBV20-1 and TRBJ1-4; no definite D call. The CDR3 contains 13 residues. Deletions cut 3 bases from V and 8 bases from J, with 13 bases between. Germline V gives CDR1 DFQATT, CDR2 SNEGSKA (reference sequence).

This clonotype was seen repeatedly, ten times or more. The chain has TRBV7-9 and TRBJ1-3; no clear D. V lost 3 bases and J lost 3, with 12 bases in between. The CDR3 totals 15 residues. Looked up from germline, CDR1 is SEHNR and CDR2 is FQNEAQ (reference sequence). The CDR3 bases are TGTGCCAGCAGCTTCGGTCCACTGGTTGGAAACACCATATATTTT. Translating it yields CASSFGPLVGNTIYF.

This clonotype showed up many times. The chain joins TRBV18 to TRBJ2-1; D is unclear. V was cut by 1 base and J by 0 bases, with 7 bases left in between. This CDR3 is 15 amino acids long. The V gene's germline CDR1 is KGHSH and CDR2 LQKENI. CDR3 DNA sequence: TGTGCCAGCTCACCACGGGAATACTCCTACAATGAGCAGTTCTTC. It yields the protein CASSPREYSYNEQFF.

This clonotype was detected many times. This rearrangement joins TRBV6-4 to TRBJ2-4, with 9 nucleotides matching TRBD2. CDR1 and CDR2 (germline): MRHNA, SNTAGT. With 6 bases clipped from V and 5 bases from J, the junction kept 5 bases outside the gene matches. The CDR3 is 14 amino acids. Here the CDR3 DNA reads TGTGCCAGCAGGCTGCGGGGGGGGGAAAACATTCAGTACTTC. Its protein product is CASRLRGGENIQYF.

This clonotype was detected ten times or more. The DNA of the CDR3 is TGTGCCAGCAGCCCCGGACAGCCAAATTCACCCCTCCACTTT. Its translation: CASSPGQPNSPLHF. The chain carries TRBV7-2 and TRBJ1-6, with D maybe TRBD1 (6 bases). The CDR3 consists of 14 residues. CDR1 and CDR2 (germline): SGHTA, FQGNSA. Trimming stripped 5 bases from V and 7 bases from J, with 12 bases between. The entire variable domain, with the rest obtained from reference TRBV7-2 and TRBJ1-6, is as follows: GAGVSQSPSNKVTEKGKDVELRCDPISGHTALYWYRQSLGQGLEFLIYFQGNSAPDKSGLPSDRFSAERTGGSVSTLTIQRTQQEDSAVYLCASSPGQPNSPLHFGNGTRLTVT.

There are many counts of this clonotype. This chain connects TRBV7-6 to TRBJ1-2, with a tentative D call TRBD1 (5 bases). Germline CDR1 and CDR2: SGHVS and FNYEAQ. This CDR3 comprises 14 residues. Trimming removed 5 bases from V and 5 bases from J, with 15 bases in between. CDR3 in DNA: TGTGCCAGCAGCCCATACCGGGGGTGGTATGGCTACACCTTC. Translation gives CASSPYRGWYGYTF.

This clonotype was seen ten or more times. The rearrangement links TRBV7-2 to TRBJ1-1; a possible D gene is TRBD1 (5 bases). Looked up from germline, CDR1 is SGHTA and CDR2 is FQGNSA. The CDR3 consists of 15 residues. V was pared by 1 base and J by 1 base, with 10 bases between. CDR3 in DNA: TGTGCCAGCAGCTTAGTATCAGGGCAGAACACTGAAGCTTTCTTT. Protein: CASSLVSGQNTEAFF.

The chain is built from TRBV19 and TRBJ2-3; TRBD2 agrees at 7 bases. J gave up 0 bases and V 5 bases, and 5 bases lay outside the gene matches. The CDR3 is 15 amino acids. Per the germline V gene, CDR1 is LNHDA and CDR2 is SQIVND (reference sequence). For the CDR3, the DNA is TGTGCCAGTAGTTCTAGCGGACTTAGCACAGATACGCAGTATTTT. The encoded protein is CASSSSGLSTDTQYF.

This clonotype was recorded many times. V usage is TRBV12-3 or TRBV12-4 and J usage is TRBJ1-1; D possibly corresponds to TRBD1 (5 bases). CDR3 length: 12 residues. V lost 6 bases, J lost 11 bases, and 16 bases lay in between. The CDR3 region has the DNA TGTGCCAGCAGAGCAGGGTCGGGAGGGGCTTTCTTT. Its protein is CASRAGSGGAFF.

This clonotype was seen repeatedly, ten times or more. V usage is TRBV7-8 and J usage is TRBJ1-1; D unclear. This CDR3 spans 14 amino acids. Germline-derived CDR1 and CDR2 are SGHVS and FQNEAQ. V lost 3 bases to trimming and J lost 1 base, with 9 bases between them. CDR3 in DNA: TGTGCCAGCAGCTTGAGATCCCCGAACACTGAAGCTTTCTTT. As protein: CASSLRSPNTEAFF. The full variable domain, with the rest looked up from reference TRBV7-8 and TRBJ1-1, is GAGVSQSPRYKVAKRGQDVALRCDPISGHVSLFWYQQALGQGPEFLTYFQNEAQLDKSGLPSDRFFAERPEGSVSTLKIQRTQQEDSAVYLCASSLRSPNTEAFFGQGTRLTVV.

This clonotype was found many times. The chain uses TRBV15 and TRBJ2-7; no definite D call. Germline lookup yields CDR1 LNHNV and CDR2 YYDKDF (reference sequence). Trimming took off 0 bases at V and 1 base at J, with 10 bases between the two ends. This CDR3 is 15 amino acids long. The DNA of the CDR3 is TGTGCCACCAGCAGAGATTCCGCCGAGTCCTACGAGCAGTACTTC. Its protein product is CATSRDSAESYEQYF.

This clonotype was counted at least ten times. The V call is TRBV3-1, the J call TRBJ1-1; maybe TRBD1 (6 bases). The CDR3 totals 15 residues. Germline lookup yields CDR1 LGHDT and CDR2 YNNKEL (reference sequence). Trimming cost V 4 bases and J 3 bases, with 15 bases left between them. Here the CDR3 DNA reads TGTGCCAGCAGCCTACGCCTGGACAGACACACTGAAGCTTTCTTT. Its protein is CASSLRLDRHTEAFF.

The table lists this clonotype with many counts. The genes are TRBV12-3 or TRBV12-4 and TRBJ1-1; the match to TRBD1 covers 8 bases. This CDR3 has 14 residues. V lost 6 bases to trimming and J lost 0 bases; unmatched junction nucleotides: 3. DNA for the CDR3: TGTGCCAGCAGGGGACAGGCCATGAACACTGAAGCTTTCTTT. This sequence encodes CASRGQAMNTEAFF.

The sample holds a few counts of this clonotype. As DNA, the CDR3 is TGCGCCAGCTCCCTCCAGGAAACCGGGGAGCTGTTTTTT. Its protein product is CASSLQETGELFF. The J gene is TRBJ2-2, the V gene TRBV5-1; D is unresolved. Germline CDR1 SGHRS, CDR2 YFSETQ. The CDR3 has 13 residues. V was pared by 7 bases and J by 5 bases, with 12 bases between.

This clonotype was observed at least ten times. This chain connects TRBV29-1 to TRBJ1-3; D not certain. Between the trimmed V and J ends, which lost 5 bases and 0 bases, there was a span of 11 bases. CDR3 size: 14 residues. Per the germline V gene, CDR1 is SQVTM and CDR2 is ANQGSEA. CDR3 DNA sequence: TGCAGCGTTTCTAGGACCGACTCTGGAAACACCATATATTTT. It specifies CSVSRTDSGNTIYF.

This clonotype was picked up many times. The V call is TRBV20-1, the J call TRBJ2-7; the D gene is possibly TRBD2 (5 bases). The CDR3 runs 15 residues. The V end lost 6 bases, the J end lost 2 bases, and 20 bases lay between the germline ends. Germline values: CDR1 DFQATT, CDR2 SNEGSKA (reference sequence). As DNA, the CDR3 is TGCAGTGCCACCGCCATCGACGGGGTAGCCTACGAGCAGTACTTC. Its translation: CSATAIDGVAYEQYF.

This clonotype has at least ten counts. The chain carries TRBV27 and TRBJ1-1, with 7 bases fitting TRBD1. The CDR3 consists of 13 residues. Germline CDR1 and CDR2: MNHEY and SMNVEV (reference sequence). V was clipped by 5 bases and J by 7 bases; unmatched bases: 7. The CDR3 region has the DNA TGTGCCAGCAGTCACCTCCGGGACAGTGAAGCTTTCTTT. This codes for CASSHLRDSEAFF.

This clonotype has at least ten counts. The chain is built from TRBV20-1 and TRBJ2-1; TRBD2 matches at 9 bases. J lost 7 bases, V lost 6 bases, and 10 bases had no gene match. The germline V gene encodes CDR1 DFQATT and CDR2 SNEGSKA (reference sequence). This CDR3 region has 14 residues. CDR3 in DNA: TGCAGTGCCGCTACCGGGACTAGCCTAAATGAGCAGTTCTTC. Translation gives CSAATGTSLNEQFF.